This T cell receptor (beta chain) stems from a study of T cells after yellow fever vaccination. Broader study findings: Any FACS-sorted repertoire could hold abundant clonotypes that contaminate it from the bulk population. At around 95% for CD4 and 88% for CD8, most primary-vaccination clones showed up again after the booster.

Trimming left V 8 bases short and J 11 bases short, with 25 bases between. CDR3 length: 14 amino acids. CDR1 SNHLY and CDR2 FYNNEI come from the germline V gene. TCRdb reprocessed the 5' RACE reads with MiXCR, giving one entry per CDR3 protein. The sample records about 30,000 distinct CDR3 sequences, 4.4% being singletons. Many counts were recorded for this clonotype. The target antigen is unknown. The clonotype was recovered from a man younger than 40 who received the YFV17D yellow fever vaccine. This rearrangement joins TRBV2 to TRBJ2-7; D ambiguous. The sequences come from CD8+ T cells sorted from PBMCs, collected 5 days after the yellow fever booster vaccination. CDR3 nucleotides: TGTGCCAGCGGGGTTAGCCGCTCTCCGGCCTGGGAGTACTTC. This codes for CASGVSRSPAWEYF.